This TCR beta chain was retrieved from a study of blood T cell repertoires in COVID-19. Looking at the study overall: Acute and convalescent COVID-19 samples came from the United States, Italy and Spain. T cells, B-cell-depleted T cells, or PBMCs provided the cDNA or gDNA that served as material.

Original handling: Reference gene primer amplification gave estimated nucleated cell counts. Repertoires were generated with immunoSEQ multiplex PCR, while TCRdb's copy carries only in-frame clones and drops some. That table supplies the V and J calls and clone size; D and trimming were determined from the DNA. The sample carries some 210,000 clones, approximately 90% recorded once. V was clipped by 5 bases and J by 5 bases; unmatched bases: 6. This CDR3 region has 14 residues. CDR1 is SGHVS and CDR2 is FQNEAQ in the germline V gene. Sequencing was carried out using peripheral blood. V gene TRBV7-8 combines with J gene TRBJ1-1, with 9 bases fitting TRBD1. The sequence was obtained from a woman in her thirties or forties with acute or convalescent COVID-19. The CDR3 DNA reads TGTGCCAGCAGCCAACAGGGGGCCGGGACTGAAGCTTTCTTT. This codes for CASSQQGAGTEAFF. Based on the CDR3 plus reference TRBV7-8 and TRBJ1-1, the full variable domain is GAGVSQSPRYKVAKRGQDVALRCDPISGHVSLFWYQQALGQGPEFLTYFQNEAQLDKSGLPSDRFFAERPEGSVSTLKIQRTQQEDSAVYLCASSQQGAGTEAFFGQGTRLTVV.